Described below is a single T cell receptor beta chain sequence and its context. Its target is not known. CDR3 size: 15 residues. Germline trimming cut 10 bases from V and 2 bases from J; bases unmatched to any gene: 9. Per the germline V gene, CDR1 is ENHRY and CDR2 is SYGVKD. This sample is part of a study of T-cell reconstitution after alpha-beta-depleted transplantation in children. General study results and limits: Reported findings indicate that, about two months after transplant, alpha-beta T cells came from several hundred expanded clones, which were derived from non-depleted graft cells. Newly produced T cells mostly provided counts and TCRbeta diversity after one year, as hyperexpanded clones declined. Diversity of TCRbeta at day 60 was high in some patients, arising from surviving recipient T cells and thymic progenitors.

Unique molecular identifiers tagged the TCRbeta library. Each CDR3 protein is one row after TCRdb ran MiXCR on the PCR reads. The table has about 980,000 distinct CDR3 sequences, roughly 29% seen once. This TCR was recovered from a boy younger than two who had a stem cell transplant for SCID, so the T cells may come from the graft donor. The sequencing used PBMCs, mostly from graft donor cells, collected 360 days after TCRalphabeta/CD19-depleted stem cell transplant. The V gene is TRBV10-3, the J gene TRBJ2-3; 10 nucleotides line up with TRBD2. The CDR3 DNA sequence: TGTGCCACTTCCATACTAGCGGGGTACACAGATACGCAGTATTTT. Translation: CATSILAGYTDTQYF.